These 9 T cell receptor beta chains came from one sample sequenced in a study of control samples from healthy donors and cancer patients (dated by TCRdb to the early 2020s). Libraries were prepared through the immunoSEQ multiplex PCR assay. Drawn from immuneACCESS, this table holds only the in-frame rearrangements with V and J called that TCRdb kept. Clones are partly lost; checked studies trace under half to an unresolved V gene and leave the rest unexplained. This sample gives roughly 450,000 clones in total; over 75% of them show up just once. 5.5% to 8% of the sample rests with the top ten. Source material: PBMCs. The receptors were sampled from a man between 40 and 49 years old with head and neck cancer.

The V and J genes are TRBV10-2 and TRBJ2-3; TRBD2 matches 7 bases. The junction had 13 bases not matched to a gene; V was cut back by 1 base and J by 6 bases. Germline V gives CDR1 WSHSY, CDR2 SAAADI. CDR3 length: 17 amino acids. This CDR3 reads CASSEWASGRPGDTQYF. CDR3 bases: TGCGCCAGCAGTGAGTGGGCTAGCGGCCGCCCGGGGGATACGCAGTATTTT.

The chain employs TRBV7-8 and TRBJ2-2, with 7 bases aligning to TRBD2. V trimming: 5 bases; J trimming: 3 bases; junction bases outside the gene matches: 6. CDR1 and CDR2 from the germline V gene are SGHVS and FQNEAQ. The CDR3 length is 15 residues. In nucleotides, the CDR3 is TGTGCCAGCAGCCCTTGGGGGGGAGACACCGGGGAGCTGTTTTTT. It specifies CASSPWGGDTGELFF.

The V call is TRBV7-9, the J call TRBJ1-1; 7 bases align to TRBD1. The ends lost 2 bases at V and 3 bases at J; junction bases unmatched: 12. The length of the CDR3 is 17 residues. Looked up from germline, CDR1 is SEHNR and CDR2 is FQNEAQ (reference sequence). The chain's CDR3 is CASSLWGPGRGDTEAFF. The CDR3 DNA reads TGTGCCAGCAGCTTATGGGGGCCCGGCAGGGGGGACACTGAAGCTTTCTTT.

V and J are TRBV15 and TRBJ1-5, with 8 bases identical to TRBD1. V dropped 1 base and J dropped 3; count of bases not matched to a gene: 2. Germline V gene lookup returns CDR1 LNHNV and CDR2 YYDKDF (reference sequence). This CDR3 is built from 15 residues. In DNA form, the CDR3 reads TGTGCCACCAGCAGAGGGACAGGGTTCAATCAGCCCCAGCATTTT. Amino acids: CATSRGTGFNQPQHF.

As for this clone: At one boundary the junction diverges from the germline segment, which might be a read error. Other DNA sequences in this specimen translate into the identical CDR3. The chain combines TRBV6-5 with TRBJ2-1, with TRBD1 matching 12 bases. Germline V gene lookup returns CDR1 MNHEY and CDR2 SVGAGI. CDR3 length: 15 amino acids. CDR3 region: CASRGQGALFDEQFF. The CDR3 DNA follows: TGTGCCAGCAGGGGACAGGGGGCCCTGTTCGATGAACAGTTCTTC.

CDR3 coding DNA: TGTGCTAGTGGTTTGGTAACGGGACGGCAGTTCTTC. Its translation is CASGLVTGRQFF. The chain links TRBV12-5 to TRBJ2-1, with D perhaps assigned TRBD1 or TRBD2 (5 bases each). Germline values: CDR1 LGHNT, CDR2 FRNRAP. The CDR3 contains 12 residues. V lost 0 bases and J 12 bases, leaving 9 bases between the germline ends.

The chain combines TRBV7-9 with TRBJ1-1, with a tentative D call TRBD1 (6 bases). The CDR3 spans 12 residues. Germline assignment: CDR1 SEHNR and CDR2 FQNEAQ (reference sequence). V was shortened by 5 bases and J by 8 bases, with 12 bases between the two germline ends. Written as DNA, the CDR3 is TGTGCCAGCAGCCAAGGGACACAAGAAGCTTTCTTT. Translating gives CASSQGTQEAFF. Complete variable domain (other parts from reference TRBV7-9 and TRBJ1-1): DTGVSQNPRHKITKRGQNVTFRCDPISEHNRLYWYRQTLGQGPEFLTYFQNEAQLEKSRLLSDRFSAERPKGSFSTLEIQRTEQGDSAMYLCASSQGTQEAFFGQGTRLTVV.

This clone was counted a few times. In DNA form, the CDR3 reads TGTGCCAGCAGTGAACCTAGCGGGGGGCCATATACGCAGTATTTT. This codes for CASSEPSGGPYTQYF. V usage is TRBV6-1 and J usage is TRBJ2-3, with 11 bases matching TRBD2. The V segment lost 2 bases and the J segment 7 bases; nucleotides outside the gene matches: 5. CDR1 is MNHNS, CDR2 SASEGT, per germline. The CDR3 covers 15 residues.

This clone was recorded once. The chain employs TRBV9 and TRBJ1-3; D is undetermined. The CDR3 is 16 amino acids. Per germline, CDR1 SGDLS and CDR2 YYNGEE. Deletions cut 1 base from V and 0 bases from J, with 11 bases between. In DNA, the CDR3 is TGTGCCAGCAGCGTATCCCCAGGCGACTCTGGAAACACCATATATTTT. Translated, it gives CASSVSPGDSGNTIYF.